This TCR beta chain was retrieved from a study of OX40 agonist ivuxolimab in advanced cancers. Repertoires were generated with immunoSEQ multiplex PCR, while TCRdb's copy carries only in-frame clones and drops some. The table shows about 73,000 clones, with approximately 90% occurring only once. A remark on this clone: Its antigen is not known.

Findings and caveats of the study: Blood T cells, both CD4+ and CD8+, expanded clonally by week 6 at 0.1 to 3.0 mg/kg. CD8+ T cells were the subset that, on average, had more expanded clones than CD4+. Relatively little clonal expansion, among the lowest observed, appeared in partial responders at 0.1-3.0 mg/kg.

In germline, CDR1 is SGDLS, CDR2 YYNGEE. The CDR3 sequence is 14 residues long. V lost 0 bases to trimming and J lost 3 bases, with 10 bases between them. The clonotype comes from an adult with an advanced solid tumor such as melanoma, head and neck, liver or kidney cancer. The chain combines TRBV9 with TRBJ2-7, with D perhaps matching TRBD2 (6 bases). The starting material was CD4+ or CD8+ T cells sorted from blood, obtained in a trial of the OX40 agonist ivuxolimab. Here the CDR3 DNA reads TGTGCCAGCAGCGTAGGTCTAGCGAACTACGAGCAGTACTTC. Translated: CASSVGLANYEQYF.